These 22 T cell receptor beta chains share one sample of origin, sequenced in a study of T-cell memory formation after mild COVID-19. TCRdb analysed the 5' RACE reads with MiXCR anew, one entry per CDR3 protein. The profile shows around 150,000 distinct CDR3 sequences, approximately 15% of them singletons. Sequencing was done on a sample of PBMCs or a T cell subset sorted from them (not recorded which). All receptors derive from an adult woman who had mild COVID-19 (a few samples of this study predate the infection). Cell type and time point are not known.

This clonotype came up many times. V gene TRBV7-8 combines with J gene TRBJ2-7; D not certain. Germline V lookup: CDR1 SGHVS, CDR2 FQNEAQ. Trimming cost V 3 bases and J 3 bases, with 12 bases left between them. This CDR3 contains 14 residues. As DNA, the CDR3 is TGTGCCAGCAGCTTTCTAGGACCCTTCTACGAGCAGTACTTC. Amino acid sequence: CASSFLGPFYEQYF.

This clonotype has more than one count but fewer than ten. The V call is TRBV6-2 or TRBV6-3, the J call TRBJ2-1; TRBD2 matches 11 bases. Trimming took 0 bases from V and 4 from J; bases not matched to a gene: 8. This CDR3 is 18 amino acids long. CDR1 is MNHEY and CDR2 is SVGEGT in the germline V gene. CDR3 protein: CASSYSTSGTSGYNEQFF. The CDR3 DNA reads TGTGCCAGCAGTTACTCGACGTCGGGGACTAGCGGATACAATGAGCAGTTCTTC.

This clonotype was seen at least ten times. The V gene is TRBV7-2, the J gene TRBJ2-5; perhaps TRBD2 as D (5 bases). Trimming removed 4 bases at V and 5 bases at J, with 14 bases between. The CDR3 runs 14 residues. Germline V CDR1 and CDR2: SGHTA, FQGNSA. The CDR3 bases are TGTGCCAGCAGCTCCGCGGGTTGGCGGGAGACCCAGTACTTC. Amino acids: CASSSAGWRETQYF. The full variable domain, in which reference TRBV7-2 and TRBJ2-5 provide the parts outside the CDR3, is GAGVSQSPSNKVTEKGKDVELRCDPISGHTALYWYRQSLGQGLEFLIYFQGNSAPDKSGLPSDRFSAERTGGSVSTLTIQRTQQEDSAVYLCASSSAGWRETQYFGPGTRLLVL.

Only a few counts were recorded for this clonotype. J is TRBJ2-7 and V is TRBV5-4, with 7 bases matching TRBD2. There are 17 residues in the CDR3. Germline lookup yields CDR1 SGHNT and CDR2 YYREEE (reference sequence). J gave up 2 bases and V 0 bases, and 11 bases lay outside the gene matches. Here the CDR3 DNA reads TGTGCCAGCAGCTTGGCAGTTGGGAGGGGACCAGCCTACGAGCAGTACTTC. It encodes CASSLAVGRGPAYEQYF.

This clonotype occurred a few times. The chain joins TRBV18 to TRBJ2-7; D not certain. Germline V lookup: CDR1 KGHSH, CDR2 LQKENI. This CDR3 spans 16 amino acids. V was shortened by 2 bases and J by 3 bases, with 17 bases between the two germline ends. The CDR3 loop reads CASSPLSRGADYEQYF. The CDR3 DNA follows: TGTGCCAGCTCACCATTGAGTAGAGGTGCCGACTACGAGCAGTACTTC.

This clonotype was seen at least ten times. The chain employs TRBV7-9 and TRBJ2-2, with no clear D. The CDR3 is made up of 12 amino acids. Germline V CDR1 and CDR2: SEHNR, FQNEAQ (reference sequence). Trimming pared 4 bases from V and 6 bases from J, leaving 6 bases between. CDR3 region: CASSWGSGELFF. CDR3 sequence (DNA): TGTGCCAGCAGCTGGGGTTCCGGGGAGCTGTTTTTT.

This clonotype has a handful of counts. The V and J genes are TRBV6-6 and TRBJ1-4; weak D call: TRBD1 (5 bases). CDR1 and CDR2 from the germline V gene are MNHNY and SVGAGI (reference sequence). V gave up 0 bases and J gave up 6 bases, with 14 bases separating them. The CDR3 extends over 16 amino acids. CDR3 coding DNA: TGTGCCAGCAGTTACTCGAGGCGGACATATGATGAAAAACTGTTTTTT. Its protein is CASSYSRRTYDEKLFF.

V gene TRBV19 combines with J gene TRBJ2-1, with D possibly TRBD2 on 5 matching bases. Looked up from germline, CDR1 is LNHDA and CDR2 is SQIVND (reference sequence). V was trimmed by 1 base and J by 9 bases, leaving 16 bases between them. The CDR3 has 15 amino acids. The CDR3 region is CASSIADSRTVEQFF. CDR3 coding DNA: TGTGCCAGTAGTATAGCGGACTCCAGGACGGTTGAGCAGTTCTTC.

This clonotype has more than one count but fewer than ten. The chain couples TRBV7-2 to TRBJ2-7; no clear D. V was clipped by 5 bases and J by 2 bases, with 25 bases between them. Germline V gives CDR1 SGHTA, CDR2 FQGNSA. The CDR3 runs to 18 residues. CDR3 DNA sequence: TGTGCCAGCAGCAGAACGTCGGTGGTTGGGGTTAGGACCTACGAGCAGTACTTC. Translation: CASSRTSVVGVRTYEQYF.

V usage is TRBV29-1 and J usage is TRBJ2-1; D ambiguous. Germline lookup yields CDR1 SQVTM and CDR2 ANQGSEA. V was shortened by 6 bases and J by 4 bases, with 7 bases between the two germline ends. CDR3 size: 11 residues. The CDR3 here is CSVDQYNEQFF. CDR3 nucleotide sequence: TGCAGCGTAGATCAGTACAATGAGCAGTTCTTC.

The CDR3 loop is CASSVVSYEQYF. As DNA, the CDR3 is TGTGCCAGCAGCGTAGTTTCCTACGAGCAGTACTTC. The rearrangement joins TRBV3-1 to TRBJ2-7; D remains unclear. Germline V lookup: CDR1 LGHDT, CDR2 YNNKEL (reference sequence). Trimming pared 5 bases from V and 1 base from J, leaving 6 bases between. This CDR3 has 12 amino acids.

The V and J genes are TRBV20-1 and TRBJ1-2; D is perhaps TRBD1 (5 bases). The CDR3 is 13 residues long. V was clipped by 3 bases and J by 3 bases, with 11 bases between them. The germline gives CDR1 DFQATT, CDR2 SNEGSKA (reference sequence). The CDR3 DNA reads as TGCAGTGCTAGCCGCGACAGCTACTATGGCTACACCTTC. Amino acids: CSASRDSYYGYTF.

The chain carries TRBV18 and TRBJ2-5; the match to TRBD1 covers 9 bases. The CDR3 sequence is 15 residues long. V lost 2 bases, J lost 4 bases, and 5 bases stayed unmatched. CDR1 is KGHSH, CDR2 LQKENI, per germline. The CDR3 sequence: CASSPWDRVVETQYF. The CDR3 DNA follows: TGTGCCAGCTCACCATGGGACAGGGTAGTAGAGACCCAGTACTTC.

CDR3 in amino acids: CAISDLAAVAQDTQYF. The CDR3 region has the DNA TGTGCCATCAGTGATCTAGCGGCAGTAGCACAGGATACGCAGTATTTT. The gene calls are TRBV10-3 and TRBJ2-3, with 7 bases identical to TRBD2. J gave up 6 bases and V 3 bases, and 12 bases lay outside the gene matches. Germline CDR1 ENHRY, CDR2 SYGVKD. The CDR3 runs 16 residues.

In its sample, this clonotype was seen a few times. J is TRBJ2-2 and V is TRBV12-3 or TRBV12-4; 9 bases are shared with TRBD2. The CDR3 loop spans 18 amino acids. V trimming: 0 bases; J trimming: 1 base; junction bases outside the gene matches: 6. The CDR3 region has the DNA TGTGCCAGCAGTTTAGCGAACCCACTAGCGGGGAACACCGGGGAGCTGTTTTTT. Amino acids: CASSLANPLAGNTGELFF.

This clonotype was seen a few times. CDR3 amino acids: CASSRGLHEQYF. In DNA, the CDR3 is TGTGCCAGTAGTAGGGGGCTGCACGAGCAGTACTTC. The chain couples TRBV6-1 to TRBJ2-7; 7 positions agree with TRBD1. The germline V gene has CDR1 MNHNS and CDR2 SASEGT. This CDR3 spans 12 amino acids. Trimming at V came to 9 bases and at J to 5 bases, leaving 7 bases not matched to a gene.

There are a few counts of this clonotype. The rearrangement uses TRBV6-6 and TRBJ1-5; unclear D gene. CDR3 length: 16 residues. CDR1 and CDR2 from the germline V gene are MNHNY and SVGAGI (reference sequence). V was shortened by 4 bases and J by 1 base, with 14 bases between the two germline ends. CDR3 in amino acids: CASSSRTSPSNQPQHF. For the CDR3, the DNA is TGTGCCAGCAGTTCTAGGACCTCACCCAGCAATCAGCCCCAGCATTTT.

This clonotype was detected a few times. The chain recombines TRBV5-4 with TRBJ2-2; TRBD2 matches at 11 bases. Germline-derived CDR1 and CDR2 are SGHNT and YYREEE (reference sequence). The length of the CDR3 is 18 residues. J gave up 7 bases and V 4 bases, and 15 bases lay outside the gene matches. CDR3 nucleotide sequence: TGTGCCAGCAGCGCAGGTTTGCAACTAGCGGGAGCGGTCGGGGAGCTGTTTTTT. Amino acids: CASSAGLQLAGAVGELFF.

The chain recombines TRBV6-5 with TRBJ2-1, with D uncertain. Trimming removed 6 bases at V and 1 base at J, with 19 bases between. Germline CDR1 reads MNHEY; CDR2 reads SVGAGI. The CDR3 is made up of 17 amino acids. The CDR3 protein is CASRLSPGSPSYNEQFF. In DNA, the CDR3 is TGTGCCAGCAGACTGTCCCCCGGCAGCCCTTCCTACAATGAGCAGTTCTTC.

The chain links TRBV5-1 to TRBJ1-6; D call uncertain. The ends were cut back, 2 bases at V and 3 bases at J, with 9 bases in the middle. The germline gives CDR1 SGHRS, CDR2 YFSETQ. The CDR3 runs to 15 residues. Here the CDR3 DNA reads TGCGCCAGCAGCTTTTCCACCGGCTATAATTCACCCCTCCACTTT. This translates into CASSFSTGYNSPLHF.

This clonotype was counted many times. The chain employs TRBV20-1 and TRBJ1-1; 7 bases align to TRBD1. The CDR3 is 12 residues long. Germline V gene sequence: CDR1 DFQATT, CDR2 SNEGSKA (reference sequence). The ends lost 7 bases at V and 2 bases at J; junction bases unmatched: 4. CDR3 coding DNA: TGCAGTGTCCACAGGGGAAACACTGAAGCTTTCTTT. This gives the protein CSVHRGNTEAFF.

This clonotype showed up just a few times. The V call is TRBV30, the J call TRBJ2-5; D remains unclear. CDR3 length: 11 amino acids. Between the trimmed V and J ends, which lost 0 bases and 5 bases, there was a span of 4 bases. Germline loops: CDR1 GTSNPN, CDR2 SVGIG (reference sequence). This chain's CDR3 is CAWSVWETQYF. In nucleotides, the CDR3 is TGTGCCTGGAGTGTATGGGAGACCCAGTACTTC.